This passage covers 5 T cell receptor beta chains from one sample sequenced in a study of blood T cell repertoires in COVID-19. Assay: immunoSEQ multiplex PCR; the TCRdb copy retains only in-frame clones and omits some. The table has 150,000 to 200,000 clones, 80% seen once; the top ten hold approximately 15%. Sequenced: PBMCs or T cells enriched from blood (not recorded which). The receptor set was obtained from a man aged 60 to 69 who had been exposed to COVID-19.

The chain links TRBV7-8 to TRBJ2-5; TRBD2 matches 15 bases. Germline assignment: CDR1 SGHVS and CDR2 FQNEAQ. V was clipped by 5 bases and J by 2 bases; unmatched bases: 6. CDR3 length: 17 residues. CDR3 in amino acids: CASSKGLAGGSQETQYF. Written as DNA, the CDR3 is TGTGCCAGCAGCAAGGGACTAGCGGGAGGCTCACAAGAGACCCAGTACTTC. The full variable domain, in which reference TRBV7-8 and TRBJ2-5 provide the parts outside the CDR3, is GAGVSQSPRYKVAKRGQDVALRCDPISGHVSLFWYQQALGQGPEFLTYFQNEAQLDKSGLPSDRFFAERPEGSVSTLKIQRTQQEDSAVYLCASSKGLAGGSQETQYFGPGTRLLVL.

The chain recombines TRBV7-6 with TRBJ1-1; D remains unclear. This CDR3 is 15 amino acids long. Trimming removed 3 bases from V and 2 bases from J, with 13 bases in between. Germline loops: CDR1 SGHVS, CDR2 FNYEAQ. The CDR3 DNA reads as TGTGCCAGCAGCTTGGTACAGCTCGCTAACACTGAAGCTTTCTTT. This encodes CASSLVQLANTEAFF.

The chain combines TRBV7-6 with TRBJ2-7, with TRBD1 matching over 8 bases. V lost 0 bases and J lost 4; bases outside the gene matches: 5. Germline CDR1 SGHVS, CDR2 FNYEAQ. This CDR3 has 15 residues. CDR3 nucleotides: TGTGCCAGCAGCTTAGCGGGGGACAGGTCATACGAGCAGTACTTC. Protein sequence: CASSLAGDRSYEQYF.

This chain joins TRBV7-9 and TRBJ1-2; TRBD1 aligns across 11 bases. This CDR3 region has 14 residues. Germline V gene data show CDR1 as SEHNR and CDR2 as FQNEAQ (reference sequence). V lost 5 bases and J lost 8; bases outside the gene matches: 7. CDR3 sequence reads: CASSIGQGARGYTF. Written as DNA, the CDR3 is TGTGCCAGCAGCATAGGACAGGGGGCGAGAGGCTACACCTTC.

This clone showed up many times. The DNA for the CDR3 is TGCGCCAGCAGCTGGACTCCCTTCACCTATGGCTACACCTTC. It translates to CASSWTPFTYGYTF. This chain uses TRBV5-1 with TRBJ1-2; D is unresolved. V lost 3 bases, J lost 4 bases, and 13 bases lay in between. This CDR3 has 14 residues. The germline V gene has CDR1 SGHRS and CDR2 YFSETQ.